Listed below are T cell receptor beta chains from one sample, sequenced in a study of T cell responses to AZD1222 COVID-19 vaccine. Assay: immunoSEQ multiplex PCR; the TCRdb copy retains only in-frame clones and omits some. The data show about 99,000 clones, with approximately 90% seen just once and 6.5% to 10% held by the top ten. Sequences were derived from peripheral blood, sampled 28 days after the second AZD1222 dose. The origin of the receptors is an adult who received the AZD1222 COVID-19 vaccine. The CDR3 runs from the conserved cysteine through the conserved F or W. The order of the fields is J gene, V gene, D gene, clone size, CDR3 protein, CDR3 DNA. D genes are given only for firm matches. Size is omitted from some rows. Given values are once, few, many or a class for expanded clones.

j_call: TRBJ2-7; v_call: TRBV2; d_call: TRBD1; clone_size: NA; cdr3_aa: CASSLSGTGSYEQYF; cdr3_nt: TGTGCCAGCAGCCTATCCGGGACAGGATCCTACGAGCAGTACTTC
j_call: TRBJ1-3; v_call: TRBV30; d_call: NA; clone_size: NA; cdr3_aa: CAWRGQARGTSIYF; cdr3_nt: TGTGCCTGGAGGGGCCAAGCCCGGGGGACCTCCATATATTTT
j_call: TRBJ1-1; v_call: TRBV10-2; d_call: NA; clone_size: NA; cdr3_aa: CASQRALNTEAFF; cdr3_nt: TGCGCCAGCCAACGGGCCTTGAACACTGAAGCTTTCTTT
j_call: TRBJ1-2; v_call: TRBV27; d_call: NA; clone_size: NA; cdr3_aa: CASSPRFRGAPNYGYTF; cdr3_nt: TGTGCCAGCAGTCCCAGGTTCCGCGGGGCACCAAACTATGGCTACACCTTC
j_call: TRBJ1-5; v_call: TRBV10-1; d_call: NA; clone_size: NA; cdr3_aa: CASSRGSGDQPQHF; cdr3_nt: TGCGCCAGCAGCCGTGGGAGTGGGGATCAGCCCCAGCATTTT
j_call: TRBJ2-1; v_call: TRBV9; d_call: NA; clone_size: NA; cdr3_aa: CASSGPVRSGAYNEQFF; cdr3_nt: TGTGCCAGCAGCGGACCCGTACGGAGCGGAGCCTACAATGAGCAGTTCTTC
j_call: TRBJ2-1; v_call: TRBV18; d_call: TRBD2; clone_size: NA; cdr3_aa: CASSPPSGAKYNEQFF; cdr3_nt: TGTGCCAGCTCACCACCTAGCGGGGCAAAATACAATGAGCAGTTCTTC
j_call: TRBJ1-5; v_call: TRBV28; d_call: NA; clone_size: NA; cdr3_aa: CASKPGGPISNQPQHF; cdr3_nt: TGTGCCAGCAAACCCGGCGGGCCGATAAGCAATCAGCCCCAGCATTTT
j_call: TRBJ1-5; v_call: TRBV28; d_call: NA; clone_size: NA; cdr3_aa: CASSPQGSFYSNQPQHF; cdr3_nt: TGTGCCAGCAGTCCCCAGGGGAGTTTTTATAGCAATCAGCCCCAGCATTTT
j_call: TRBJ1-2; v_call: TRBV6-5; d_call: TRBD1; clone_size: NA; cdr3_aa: CASSRDRENYGYTF; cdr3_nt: TGTGCCAGCAGTCGGGACAGAGAGAACTATGGCTACACCTTC
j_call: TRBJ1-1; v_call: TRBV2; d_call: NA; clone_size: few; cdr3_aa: CASSGRFGKTEAFF; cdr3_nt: TGTGCCAGCAGTGGGCGATTTGGAAAAACTGAAGCTTTCTTT
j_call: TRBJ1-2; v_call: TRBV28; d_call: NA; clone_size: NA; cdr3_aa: CASSLNPGAYGYTF; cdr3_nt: TGTGCCAGCAGTTTAAATCCGGGGGCCTATGGCTACACCTTC
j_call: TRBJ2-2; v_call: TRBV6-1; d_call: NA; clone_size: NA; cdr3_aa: CASSETGRNTGELFF; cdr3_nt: TGTGCCAGCAGTGAAACAGGCCGGAACACCGGGGAGCTGTTTTTT
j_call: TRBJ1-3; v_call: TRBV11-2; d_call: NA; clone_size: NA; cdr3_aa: CASSSFSRVSGNTIYF; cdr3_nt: TGTGCCAGCAGCTCGTTCAGCAGGGTCTCTGGAAACACCATATATTTT
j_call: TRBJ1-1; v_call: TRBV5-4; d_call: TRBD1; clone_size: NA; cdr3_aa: CASSINRGITEAFF; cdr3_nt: TGTGCCAGCAGCATCAACAGGGGGATCACTGAAGCTTTCTTT
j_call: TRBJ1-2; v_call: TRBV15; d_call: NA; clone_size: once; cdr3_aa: CATSTGNGYTF; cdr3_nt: TGTGCCACCAGCACGGGGAACGGCTACACCTTC
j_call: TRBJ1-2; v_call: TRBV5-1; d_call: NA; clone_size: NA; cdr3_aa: CASSLATAYGYTF; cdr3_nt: TGCGCCAGCAGCTTGGCGACGGCCTATGGCTACACCTTC
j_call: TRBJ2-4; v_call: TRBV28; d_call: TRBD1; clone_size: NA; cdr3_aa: CASKQDRGFGAKNIQYF; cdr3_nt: TGTGCCAGCAAACAAGACAGGGGGTTTGGGGCCAAAAACATTCAGTACTTC
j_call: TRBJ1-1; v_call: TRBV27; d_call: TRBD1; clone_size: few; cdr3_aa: CASSLRTGPNTEAFF; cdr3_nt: TGTGCCAGCAGCTTAAGGACAGGCCCGAACACTGAAGCTTTCTTT
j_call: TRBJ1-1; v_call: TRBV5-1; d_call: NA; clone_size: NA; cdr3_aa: CASYPTGVNTEAFF; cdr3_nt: TGCGCCAGCTACCCAACAGGAGTGAACACTGAAGCTTTCTTT
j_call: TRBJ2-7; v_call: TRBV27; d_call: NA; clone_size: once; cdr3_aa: CASSWGRDYEQYF; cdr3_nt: TGTGCCAGCAGTTGGGGCAGGGACTACGAGCAGTACTTC
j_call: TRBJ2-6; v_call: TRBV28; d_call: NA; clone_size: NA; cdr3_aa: CASSMDLSSGANVLTF; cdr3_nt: TGTGCCAGCAGTATGGACTTAAGCTCTGGGGCCAACGTCCTGACTTTC
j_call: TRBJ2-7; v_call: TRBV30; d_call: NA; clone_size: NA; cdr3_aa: CAWSVSRGISYEQYF; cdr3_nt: TGTGCCTGGAGTGTATCTCGGGGAATCTCCTACGAGCAGTACTTC
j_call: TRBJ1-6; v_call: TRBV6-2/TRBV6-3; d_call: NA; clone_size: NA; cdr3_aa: CASSYPNSPLHF; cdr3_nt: TGTGCCAGCAGTTACCCGAATTCACCCCTCCACTTT
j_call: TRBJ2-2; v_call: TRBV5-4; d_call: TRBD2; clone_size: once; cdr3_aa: CASSHREGGTGELFF; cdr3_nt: TGTGCCAGCAGCCACCGGGAGGGCGGCACCGGGGAGCTGTTTTTT
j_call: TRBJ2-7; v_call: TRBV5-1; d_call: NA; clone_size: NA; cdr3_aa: CASSLTTEGSLPYF; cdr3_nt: TGCGCCAGCAGCTTGACGACAGAGGGGAGCTTGCCGTACTTC
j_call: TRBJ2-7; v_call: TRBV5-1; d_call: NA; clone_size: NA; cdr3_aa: CASSLDRFRYEQYF; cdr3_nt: TGCGCCAGCAGCTTGGACCGGTTTAGGTACGAGCAGTACTTC
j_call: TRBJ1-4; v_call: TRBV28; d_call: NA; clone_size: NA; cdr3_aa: CASKPLGLEKLFF; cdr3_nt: TGTGCCAGCAAGCCCCTCGGGCTGGAAAAACTGTTTTTT
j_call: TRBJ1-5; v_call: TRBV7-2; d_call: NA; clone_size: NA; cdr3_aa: CASSLQRNQPQHF; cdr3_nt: TGTGCCAGCAGCTTACAAAGGAATCAGCCCCAGCATTTT
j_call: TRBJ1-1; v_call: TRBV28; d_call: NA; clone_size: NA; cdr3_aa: CASSLSRVTEAFF; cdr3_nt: TGTGCCAGCAGTTTATCGAGGGTCACTGAAGCTTTCTTT
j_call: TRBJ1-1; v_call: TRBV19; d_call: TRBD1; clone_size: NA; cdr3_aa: CASSIAGQGRTEAFF; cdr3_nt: TGTGCCAGTAGTATCGCGGGACAGGGGAGGACTGAAGCTTTCTTT
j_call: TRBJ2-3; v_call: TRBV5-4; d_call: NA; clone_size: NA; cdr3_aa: CASSLGGGRNTDTQYF; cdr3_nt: TGTGCCAGCAGCTTGGGTGGGGGGAGGAATACAGATACGCAGTATTTT
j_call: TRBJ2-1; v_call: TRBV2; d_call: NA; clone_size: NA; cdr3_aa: CASSTRQLSEQFF; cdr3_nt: TGTGCCAGCTCCACCCGACAGTTGAGTGAGCAGTTCTTC
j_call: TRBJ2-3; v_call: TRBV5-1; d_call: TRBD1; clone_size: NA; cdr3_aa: CASTGQGLGTQYF; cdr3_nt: TGCGCCAGCACCGGACAGGGGTTGGGTACGCAGTATTTT
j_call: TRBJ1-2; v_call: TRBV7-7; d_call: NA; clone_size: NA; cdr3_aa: CASRHKITNSDHGYTF; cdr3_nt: TGTGCTAGCAGACACAAGATCACAAACAGCGATCATGGCTACACCTTC
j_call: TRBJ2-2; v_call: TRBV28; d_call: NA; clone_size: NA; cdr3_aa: CASRNSIDTGELFF; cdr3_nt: TGTGCCAGCCGAAACTCGATCGACACCGGGGAGCTGTTTTTT
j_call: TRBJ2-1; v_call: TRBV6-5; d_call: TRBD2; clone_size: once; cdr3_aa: CASRTGGAKEQFF; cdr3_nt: TGTGCCAGCAGGACCGGGGGGGCTAAGGAGCAGTTCTTC
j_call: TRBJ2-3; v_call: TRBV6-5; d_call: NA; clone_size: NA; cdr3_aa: CASSPGPSTDTQYF; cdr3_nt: TGTGCCAGCAGCCCGGGACCTAGCACAGATACGCAGTATTTT
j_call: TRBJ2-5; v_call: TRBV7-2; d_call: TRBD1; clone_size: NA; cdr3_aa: CASSKDRGYQETQYF; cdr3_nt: TGTGCCAGCAGCAAGGACAGGGGGTACCAAGAGACCCAGTACTTC
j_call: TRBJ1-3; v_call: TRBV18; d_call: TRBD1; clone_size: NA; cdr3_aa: CASSPGTGGNTIYF; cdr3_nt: TGTGCCAGCTCACCCGGGACAGGTGGAAACACCATATATTTT
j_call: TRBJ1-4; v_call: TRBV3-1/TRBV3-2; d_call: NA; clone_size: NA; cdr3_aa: CASSLSEKLFF; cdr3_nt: TGTGCCAGCAGCCTAAGTGAAAAACTGTTTTTT
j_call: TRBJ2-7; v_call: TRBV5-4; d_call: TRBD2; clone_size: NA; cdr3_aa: CASSLGGLLADSSYEQYF; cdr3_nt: TGTGCCAGCAGCTTGGGAGGGCTACTAGCGGACAGCTCCTACGAGCAGTACTTC
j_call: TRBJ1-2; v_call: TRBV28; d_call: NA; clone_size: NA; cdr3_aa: CASSPGSSYGYTF; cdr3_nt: TGTGCCAGCAGTCCGGGTTCCTCATATGGCTACACCTTC
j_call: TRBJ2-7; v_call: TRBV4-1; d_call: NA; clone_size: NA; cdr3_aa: CASSLGTQGGDGQYF; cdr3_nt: TGCGCCAGCAGCCTTGGGACTCAGGGCGGGGATGGGCAGTACTTC
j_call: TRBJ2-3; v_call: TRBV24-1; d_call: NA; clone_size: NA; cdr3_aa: CATSSSPSSTDTQYF; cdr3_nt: TGTGCCACCAGTAGTTCCCCATCTAGCACAGATACGCAGTATTTT
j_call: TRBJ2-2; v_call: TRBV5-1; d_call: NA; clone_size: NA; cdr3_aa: CASSFFPGDTGELFF; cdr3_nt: TGCGCCAGCAGCTTTTTCCCAGGGGACACCGGGGAGCTGTTTTTT
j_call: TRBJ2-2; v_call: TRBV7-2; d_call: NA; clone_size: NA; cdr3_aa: CASSTRTAGDTGELFF; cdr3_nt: TGTGCCAGCAGCACCCGGACAGCCGGGGACACCGGGGAGCTGTTTTTT
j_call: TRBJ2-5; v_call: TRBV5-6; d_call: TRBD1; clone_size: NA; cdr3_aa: CASSLAGRGWETQYF; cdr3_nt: TGTGCCAGCAGCTTGGCGGGCAGGGGGTGGGAGACCCAGTACTTC
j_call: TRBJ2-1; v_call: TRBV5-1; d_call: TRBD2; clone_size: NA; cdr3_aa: CASSLTTSGSRNEQFF; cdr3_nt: TGCGCCAGCAGCTTGACGACTAGCGGGAGCAGGAATGAGCAGTTCTTC
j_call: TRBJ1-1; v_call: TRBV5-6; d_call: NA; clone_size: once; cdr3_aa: CASSLVGRNTEAFF; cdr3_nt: TGTGCCAGCAGCTTGGTAGGCAGGAACACTGAAGCTTTCTTT
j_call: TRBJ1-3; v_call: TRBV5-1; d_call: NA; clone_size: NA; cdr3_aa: CASSLGGRNTIYF; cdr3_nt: TGCGCCAGCAGCTTGGGGGGGAGAAACACCATATATTTT
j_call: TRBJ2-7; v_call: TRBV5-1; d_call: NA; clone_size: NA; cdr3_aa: CASSAGAYEQYF; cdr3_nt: TGCGCCAGCAGCGCAGGAGCCTACGAGCAGTACTTC
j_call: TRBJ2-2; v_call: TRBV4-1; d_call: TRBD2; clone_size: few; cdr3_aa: CASSQGGLAGVGTGELFF; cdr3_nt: TGCGCCAGCAGCCAAGGGGGACTAGCGGGAGTAGGGACCGGGGAGCTGTTTTTT
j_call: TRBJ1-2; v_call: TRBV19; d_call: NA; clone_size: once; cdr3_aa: CASSVTGTYGYTF; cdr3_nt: TGTGCCAGTAGTGTCACCGGGACCTATGGCTACACCTTC
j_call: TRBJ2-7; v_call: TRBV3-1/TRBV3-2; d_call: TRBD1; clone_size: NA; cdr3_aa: CASSQEGQGVSYEQYF; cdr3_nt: TGTGCCAGCAGCCAAGAAGGACAGGGGGTCTCCTACGAGCAGTACTTC